The present TCR beta chain was sequenced within a study of response to subunit inactivated influenza vaccine. TCRdb re-derived calls from the RT-PCR reads in MiXCR, one entry per CDR3 protein. The sample has 650,000 to 700,000 distinct CDR3 sequences; 15% to 18% are singletons. About this clonotype itself: Its antigen is still unknown.

The ends were cut back, 4 bases at V and 4 bases at J, with 18 bases in the middle. The CDR3 length is 16 residues. Study conclusions and caveats: A suggestion made by the authors is that each seasonal influenza vaccination recruits few new T cells.

This chain links TRBV12-3 or TRBV12-4 with TRBJ2-3, with D tentatively TRBD1 (5 bases). This clonotype originated in a man in his fifties or sixties who received an inactivated influenza vaccine. Sequenced material: PBMCs from blood, taken 11 to 12 days after vaccination. CDR3 residues: CASSSAPVGAPDTQYF. For the CDR3, the DNA is TGTGCCAGCAGTTCAGCCCCGGTTGGGGCTCCAGATACGCAGTATTTT.